The clone carrying this T cell receptor (beta chain) was observed at least ten times. Germline CDR1 reads DFQATT; CDR2 reads SNEGSKA (reference sequence). Trimming pared 0 bases from V and 0 bases from J, leaving 10 bases between. The CDR3 is 15 residues long. Ligated cDNA underwent four rounds of PCR with nested alpha and beta constant region primers and SP2. TCRdb fed the UMI-ligation and nested PCR reads into MiXCR, producing one record per CDR3 protein. The table has 25,000 to 35,000 distinct CDR3 sequences, approximately 6.7% seen once. These data originate in a study of naive and memory T cell subsets. Treatment indicated: skin biopsy from PPD injection site in Mantoux-positive individual. An oligonucleotide containing a UMI was ligated to the 3' end of TCR cDNA.

This receptor was identified in an adult in good health. Sequencing was performed on skin, taken from a tuberculin skin test site. The gene calls are TRBV20-1 and TRBJ2-3, with unresolved D. The chain's CDR3 is CSAREWFSSTDTQYF. The CDR3 bases are TGCAGTGCTAGAGAATGGTTTTCTAGCACAGATACGCAGTATTTT.